Listed below are T cell receptor beta chains from one sample, sequenced in a study of OX40 agonist ivuxolimab in advanced cancers. Measured with immunoSEQ multiplex PCR; TCRdb has only the in-frame clones, and not every one. Found here are about 62,000 clones, less than 85% of them singletons; the top ten hold 4%. This specimen consisted of CD4+ or CD8+ T cells sorted from blood, obtained in a trial of the OX40 agonist ivuxolimab. The receptors originated from an adult with an advanced solid tumor such as melanoma, head and neck, liver or kidney cancer. Both conserved end residues are part of each CDR3. The order of the fields is clone size, V gene, D gene, J gene, CDR3 protein, CDR3 DNA. D genes are given only for firm matches. Rows may omit the clone size; those that give it use once, few, many or a size class.

>-|TRBV5-4|TRBD2|TRBJ2-5
CASSTAGTSGGRGRETQYF
TGTGCCAGCAGCACGGCCGGGACTAGCGGGGGGAGGGGCCGAGAGACCCAGTACTTC
>-|TRBV6-5|-|TRBJ1-1
CASNPRYMNTEAFF
TGTGCCAGCAACCCGAGATACATGAACACTGAAGCTTTCTTT
>-|TRBV7-2|TRBD1|TRBJ2-7
CASSSQDRLLYEQYF
TGTGCCAGCAGCTCCCAGGACAGGCTTCTCTACGAGCAGTACTTC
>-|TRBV28|-|TRBJ2-7
CASSFHRNEQYF
TGTGCCAGCAGTTTCCACAGGAACGAGCAGTACTTC
>-|TRBV9|-|TRBJ1-1
CASSPSGLSNTEAFF
TGTGCCAGCAGCCCTAGTGGTCTTTCGAACACTGAAGCTTTCTTT
>-|TRBV19|-|TRBJ1-3
CASSIKAGTSSGNTIYF
TGTGCCAGTAGTATCAAAGCCGGGACATCATCTGGAAACACCATATATTTT
>-|TRBV7-9|TRBD1|TRBJ2-1
CASSPRTGSYNEQFF
TGTGCCAGCAGCCCCAGGACAGGATCCTACAATGAGCAGTTCTTC
>-|TRBV7-6|-|TRBJ2-7
CASSYVAGSHEQYF
TGTGCCAGCAGCTATGTGGCAGGGTCCCACGAGCAGTACTTC
>once|TRBV30|-|TRBJ1-4
CAWRRYGAEKLFF
TGTGCCTGGAGGCGGTACGGGGCTGAAAAACTGTTTTTT
>-|TRBV7-2|TRBD1|TRBJ2-7
CASSLMSGYGTGQGEQYF
TGTGCCAGCAGCTTAATGAGTGGCTACGGGACAGGGCAAGGCGAGCAGTACTTC
>-|TRBV6-6|-|TRBJ2-1
CASSYQVQGGYEQFF
TGTGCCAGCAGTTACCAAGTACAGGGAGGCTATGAGCAGTTCTTC
>-|TRBV5-6|-|TRBJ1-1
CASSLSVTMNTEAFF
TGTGCCAGCAGCTTGTCGGTCACTATGAACACTGAAGCTTTCTTT
>-|TRBV10-1|-|TRBJ1-6
CASSDLHNSPLHF
TGCGCCAGCAGTGATCTACACAATTCACCCCTCCACTTT
>once|TRBV9|-|TRBJ2-1
CASSTGTRKGEQFF
TGTGCCAGCAGCACCGGGACTCGCAAAGGCGAGCAGTTCTTC
>once|TRBV4-2|-|TRBJ1-5
CASSQDVGTLQHF
TGTGCCAGCAGCCAAGATGTCGGGACGCTCCAGCATTTT
>-|TRBV10-3|TRBD1|TRBJ1-2
CAISDGTGAFYGYTF
TGTGCCATCAGTGATGGGACAGGGGCCTTCTATGGCTACACCTTC
>few|TRBV10-3|-|TRBJ1-6
CAISEAGINSPLHF
TGTGCCATCAGTGAGGCAGGGATAAATTCACCCCTCCACTTT
>-|TRBV4-1|-|TRBJ2-3
CASSQAVLVRDHTDTQYF
TGCGCCAGCAGCCAAGCCGTCTTAGTCCGGGACCACACAGATACGCAGTATTTT